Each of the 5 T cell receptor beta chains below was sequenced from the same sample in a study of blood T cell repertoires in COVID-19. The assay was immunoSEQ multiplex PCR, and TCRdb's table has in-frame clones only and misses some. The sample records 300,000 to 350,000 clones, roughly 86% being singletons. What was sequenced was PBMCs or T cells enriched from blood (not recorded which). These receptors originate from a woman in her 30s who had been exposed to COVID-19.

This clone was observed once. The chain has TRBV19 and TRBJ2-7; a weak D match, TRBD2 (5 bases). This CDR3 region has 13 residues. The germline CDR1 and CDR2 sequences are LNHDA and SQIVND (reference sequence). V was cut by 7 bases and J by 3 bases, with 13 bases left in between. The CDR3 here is CASMGSQLYEQYF. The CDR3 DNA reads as TGTGCCAGTATGGGGAGCCAGCTCTACGAGCAGTACTTC.

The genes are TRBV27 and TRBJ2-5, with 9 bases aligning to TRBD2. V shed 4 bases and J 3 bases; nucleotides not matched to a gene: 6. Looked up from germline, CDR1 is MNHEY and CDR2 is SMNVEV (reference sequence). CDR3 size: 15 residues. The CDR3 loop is CASSYSGRGEETQYF. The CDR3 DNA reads TGTGCCAGCAGTTATAGCGGGAGAGGTGAAGAGACCCAGTACTTC.

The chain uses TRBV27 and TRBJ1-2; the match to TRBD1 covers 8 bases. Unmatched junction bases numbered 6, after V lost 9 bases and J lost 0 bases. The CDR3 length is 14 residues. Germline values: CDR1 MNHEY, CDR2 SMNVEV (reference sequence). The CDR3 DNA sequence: TGTGCCAGTGCCAGGGGGCTAGCTAACTATGGCTACACCTTC. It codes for CASARGLANYGYTF.

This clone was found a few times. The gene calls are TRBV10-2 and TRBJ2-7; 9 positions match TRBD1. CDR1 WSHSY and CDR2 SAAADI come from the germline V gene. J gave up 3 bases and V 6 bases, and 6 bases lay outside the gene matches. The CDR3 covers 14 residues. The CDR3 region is CASSRTGELYEQYF. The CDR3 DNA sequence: TGCGCCAGCAGCCGGACAGGGGAACTCTACGAGCAGTACTTC.

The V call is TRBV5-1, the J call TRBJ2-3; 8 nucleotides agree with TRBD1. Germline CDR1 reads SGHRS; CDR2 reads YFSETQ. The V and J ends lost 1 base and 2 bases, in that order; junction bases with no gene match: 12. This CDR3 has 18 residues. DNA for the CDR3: TGCGCCAGCAGCTTGCTGGCAGGGGGCACCCTTTCCACAGATACGCAGTATTTT. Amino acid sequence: CASSLLAGGTLSTDTQYF. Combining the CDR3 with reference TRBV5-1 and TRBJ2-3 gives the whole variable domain KAGVTQTPRYLIKTRGQQVTLSCSPISGHRSVSWYQQTPGQGLQFLFEYFSETQRNKGNFPGRFSGRQFSNSRSEMNVSTLELGDSALYLCASSLLAGGTLSTDTQYFGPGTRLTVL.